One sample yielded the 18 T cell receptor beta chains listed below, sequenced in a study of control samples from healthy donors and cancer patients. Using immunoSEQ multiplex PCR, the repertoire was profiled, and TCRdb retains in-frame clones only, with some absent. Of over 150,000 clones in the sample, less than 95% were seen once. Sequencing was done on a sample of PBMCs. The receptors here all came from a man aged 55-75 years with colorectal cancer.

This chain links TRBV10-1 with TRBJ1-5; 9 bases align to TRBD1. Germline V CDR1 and CDR2: WNHNN, SYGVQD (reference sequence). The V and J ends lost 2 bases and 7 bases, in that order; junction bases with no gene match: 24. The CDR3 loop spans 21 amino acids. In DNA, the CDR3 is TGCGCCAGCAGTGAGCCAAATTCTAGCGGGACAGGGTGTAGTAAGGGGCAGCCCCAGCATTTT. Encoded protein: CASSEPNSSGTGCSKGQPQHF.

The chain couples TRBV19 to TRBJ1-5; 7 nucleotides agree with TRBD1. CDR3 length equals 15 residues. J was trimmed by 9 bases and V by 3 bases; bases with no gene match: 11. Germline lookup yields CDR1 LNHDA and CDR2 SQIVND (reference sequence). CDR3 nucleotides: TGTGCCAGTAGTATCGCGGGACAGTTTTTTGTGCCCCAGCATTTT. It is translated as CASSIAGQFFVPQHF.

This clone is a singleton in its sample. The chain recombines TRBV18 with TRBJ2-5, with a weak D call TRBD1 (5 bases). There are 14 residues in the CDR3. The V gene lost 0 bases and the J gene lost 4 bases, with 9 bases spanning the gap. The germline V gene has CDR1 KGHSH and CDR2 LQKENI. CDR3 region: CASSPPQGRETQYF. CDR3 DNA sequence: TGTGCCAGCTCACCACCGCAGGGCCGAGAGACCCAGTACTTC.

The rearrangement uses TRBV12-3 or TRBV12-4 and TRBJ1-2; no definite D call. V lost 6 bases and J 4 bases, leaving 9 bases between the germline ends. This CDR3 region has 12 residues. The CDR3, as DNA: TGTGCCAGCAGGGGGTCCCGCTATGGCTACACCTTC. The encoded protein is CASRGSRYGYTF.

This clone was picked up one time. This chain uses TRBV7-2 with TRBJ2-5, with D perhaps TRBD1 (7 bases). This CDR3 is 16 amino acids long. The germline V gene has CDR1 SGHTA and CDR2 FQGNSA. V was clipped by 5 bases and J by 3 bases, with 19 bases between them. The CDR3 sequence: CASSQGVTRGEETQYF. Here the CDR3 DNA reads TGTGCCAGCAGCCAAGGGGTAACCAGGGGGGAAGAGACCCAGTACTTC.

This clone was observed once. The chain employs TRBV4-2 and TRBJ1-6, with D possibly TRBD1 on 5 matching bases. The CDR3 extends over 14 amino acids. Germline CDR1 LGHNA, CDR2 YNFKEQ. Trimming stripped 1 base from V and 7 bases from J, with 8 bases between. CDR3 amino acids: CASSQGTGNSPLHF. CDR3 sequence (DNA): TGTGCCAGCAGCCAAGGTACAGGAAATTCACCCCTCCACTTT.

The V gene is TRBV28, the J gene TRBJ2-7, with 10 bases matching TRBD2. CDR1 is MDHEN and CDR2 is SYDVKM in the germline V gene. V shed 11 bases, J shed 4 bases, and the junction held 11 bases outside the gene matches. The CDR3 is 14 residues long. CDR3 loop: CAAKTSGETYEQYF. In DNA, the CDR3 is TGTGCCGCCAAAACTAGCGGGGAGACGTACGAGCAGTACTTC.

Here the CDR3 DNA reads TGTGCCTGGAGTGAAACCGGGACTAGCGGGGGGACAGATACGCAGTATTTT. Its translation is CAWSETGTSGGTDTQYF. The chain carries TRBV30 and TRBJ2-3, with 15 bases matching TRBD2. The V gene end was trimmed by 1 base and the J gene end by 3 bases; junction bases not matched to a gene: 5. The length of the CDR3 is 17 residues. The germline V gene encodes CDR1 GTSNPN and CDR2 SVGIG (reference sequence).

The rearrangement joins TRBV21-1 to TRBJ1-2; TRBD1 is taken as the D call from the table, unchecked against the DNA. TRBV21-1 is described as a pseudogene. There are 15 residues in the CDR3. The CDR3 sequence is CASYSWGNRVSGYTF. The CDR3 coding sequence is TGTGCCAGCTACTCTTGGGGGAACAGGGTAAGTGGCTACACCTTC.

The V and J genes are TRBV7-6 and TRBJ1-6; D ambiguous. Trimming shortened V by 5 bases and J by 3 bases, and 17 bases separated the two germline ends. CDR3 size: 17 residues. CDR1 and CDR2 from the germline V gene are SGHVS and FNYEAQ. CDR3 nucleotides: TGTGCCAGCAGCCTCCGCCCCCCAGGAGTCTATAATTCACCCCTCCACTTT. It codes for CASSLRPPGVYNSPLHF. The full variable domain, its missing parts supplied by reference TRBV7-6 and TRBJ1-6, is GAGVSQSPRYKVTKRGQDVALRCDPISGHVSLYWYRQALGQGPEFLTYFNYEAQQDKSGLPNDRFSAERPEGSISTLTIQRTEQRDSAMYRCASSLRPPGVYNSPLHFGNGTRLTVT.

The chain recombines TRBV4-2 with TRBJ2-3; 9 bases match TRBD2. The CDR3 has 16 amino acids. Germline V CDR1 and CDR2: LGHNA, YNFKEQ. V was clipped by 0 bases and J by 4 bases; unmatched bases: 5. The CDR3 here is CASSQEVAGVADTQYF. CDR3 in DNA: TGTGCCAGCAGCCAAGAAGTAGCGGGGGTAGCAGATACGCAGTATTTT.

The V and J genes are TRBV9 and TRBJ1-2, with a possible D match to TRBD1 (5 bases). This CDR3 has 13 amino acids. Germline CDR1 and CDR2: SGDLS and YYNGEE. Between the trimmed V and J ends, which lost 4 bases and 1 base, there was a span of 8 bases. CDR3 region: CASSPTVNYGYTF. The CDR3 region has the DNA TGTGCCAGCAGCCCGACAGTTAACTATGGCTACACCTTC.

In regard to this clone: Additional DNA sequences in this sample encode the identical CDR3. The chain uses TRBV18 and TRBJ2-5, with TRBD1 matching over 8 bases. This CDR3 is built from 13 residues. V gave up 2 bases and J gave up 5 bases; unmatched junction bases: 1. Germline V lookup: CDR1 KGHSH, CDR2 LQKENI. The CDR3 nucleotides read TGTGCCAGCTCACCAAACAGGGGGGAGACCCAGTACTTC. Encoded protein: CASSPNRGETQYF.

The V call is TRBV18, the J call TRBJ1-1; 8 bases line up with TRBD1. Trimming removed 2 bases from V and 7 bases from J; junction bases left unmatched: 6. The length of the CDR3 is 14 residues. From germline, CDR1 is KGHSH and CDR2 LQKENI. The CDR3 DNA sequence: TGTGCCAGCTCACCAGTCCCAGGGGGCGGTGAAGCTTTCTTT. It specifies CASSPVPGGGEAFF. Supplemented by reference TRBV18 and TRBJ1-1, the full variable domain reads NAGVMQNPRHLVRRRGQEARLRCSPMKGHSHVYWYRQLPEEGLKFMVYLQKENIIDESGMPKERFSAEFPKEGPSILRIQQVVRGDSAAYFCASSPVPGGGEAFFGQGTRLTVV.

The genes are TRBV29-1 and TRBJ2-3; 8 bases line up with TRBD1. J lost 5 bases, V lost 3 bases, and 7 bases had no gene match. CDR3 size: 14 residues. Germline CDR1 SQVTM, CDR2 ANQGSEA. As DNA, the CDR3 is TGCAGCGTTGACTTGACAGGGGTGGGAGATACGCAGTATTTT. This gives the protein CSVDLTGVGDTQYF.

This chain uses TRBV5-1 with TRBJ2-7, with D possibly being TRBD2 (6 bases). V was shortened by 3 bases and J by 6 bases, with 19 bases between the two germline ends. The CDR3 runs 15 residues. CDR1 is SGHRS and CDR2 is YFSETQ in the germline V gene. The CDR3 spells CASSSFGRMEGEQYF. The CDR3 DNA follows: TGCGCCAGCAGCTCTTTTGGGAGGATGGAGGGCGAGCAGTACTTC.

The CDR3 DNA sequence: TGCGCCAGCAGCTTGGGACCCACTAACAATGAGCAGTTCTTC. Translated, it gives CASSLGPTNNEQFF. This sequence joins TRBV5-1 and TRBJ2-1, with D hard to call. Trimming took 0 bases from V and 5 from J, leaving 9 bases between them. From germline, CDR1 is SGHRS and CDR2 YFSETQ. The CDR3 contains 14 residues. Based on the CDR3 plus reference TRBV5-1 and TRBJ2-1, the full variable domain is KAGVTQTPRYLIKTRGQQVTLSCSPISGHRSVSWYQQTPGQGLQFLFEYFSETQRNKGNFPGRFSGRQFSNSRSEMNVSTLELGDSALYLCASSLGPTNNEQFFGPGTRLTVL.

The J gene is TRBJ2-1, the V gene TRBV5-5; 16 bases are a match to TRBD2. Losses at the gene ends were 5 bases for V and 3 bases for J; bases not matched to a gene: 14. CDR3 size: 20 residues. Germline V gene lookup returns CDR1 SGHKS and CDR2 YYEKEE (reference sequence). The chain's CDR3 is CASRTVGLAGGPDLYNEQFF. CDR3 nucleotides: TGTGCCAGCAGAACGGTGGGACTAGCGGGGGGGCCTGATCTCTACAATGAGCAGTTCTTC.